This TCR beta chain emerged from a study of blood T cells in healthy people across ages (dated by TCRdb to about 2015). With respect to the entire study: In model experiments, template switching captured about one uniquely barcoded TCR beta cDNA molecule for every two T cells. To avoid experimental bias, donors of different ages were spread randomly across the sequencing lanes. The donors were split into four age groups: young (average around 15 years), middle-aged (about 40), aged (roughly 60) and long-lived (over 75). Using deep sequencing normalized with unique cDNA molecular identifiers, the study measured how TCR beta repertoire diversity changes with age. For two donors (one aged 18 to 30 and one aged 80 or older), the study analyzed two additional independent replicas of 1 million unique cDNA reads from the same blood draw.

CDR1 and CDR2, per the germline V gene (reference sequence), are MNHEY and SMNVEV. Trimming accounts for 1 base at V and 1 base at J, while the number of junction bases matched to no gene is 9. Taken from cysteine to phenylalanine, the CDR3 has 18 residues. Of the read, only the CDR3 DNA is kept; its 54 bases are in frame from base 1. The approximately 39 donors, aged 6 to 90 years, were systemically healthy Caucasian individuals from Russia. Around 10 milliliters of peripheral blood were collected from each donor into EDTA-treated Vacutainer tubes. Ficoll-Paque density-gradient centrifugation was used to isolate PBMCs, with at least 7 million per sample. Total RNA, at least 6 micrograms per sample, was extracted from PBMCs with Trizol reagent. Naive CD45RAhigh/CD27high T cell percentages were measured by flow cytometry on a PBMC aliquot from every donor. The full study reports these points: Observed TCR beta diversity per million T cells fell roughly linearly with age, and a significant reduction was already apparent by age about 38. Estimates of total diversity based on one million sequenced T cells were considered lower bounds and underestimates. Observed TCR beta diversity correlated strongly with the percentage of naive T cells measured by flow cytometry. The CMV infection status of donors was not known, potentially confounding age-related changes in expanded clonotypes. Bulk unsorted PBMC profiling prevented conclusive comparison of naive and antigen-experienced compartments. Compared with the aged group, the long-lived group had more naive CD4+ T cells, fewer expanded clones and increased TCR diversity, suggesting age selection.

Libraries came from 5' RACE. The sequencer was an Illumina HiSeq 2500. The second PCR ran for roughly 7 to 12 cycles and used a J-beta primer mix along with a sample-barcoded 5' primer. A template-switch 5' adaptor carrying 12 random nucleotides introduced a unique molecular identifier onto each TCR beta cDNA molecule. Each sample yielded at least 3 million CDR3-containing paired-end reads. The Mint cDNA synthesis kit, primed by a TRBC-specific oligonucleotide, was used to synthesize first-strand cDNA from all RNA. Following uracil-DNA glycosylase treatment, a first 18-cycle PCR with universal primers M1SS and BC2_uni_R was performed on all cDNA. As for the authors' bioinformatics: Normalization of each sample was performed by random selection of 1 million high-quality reads, each carrying a distinct molecular identifier. Reads sharing molecular identifiers were discarded rather than binned into consensus sequences. MiTCR, set to a Q25 quality threshold and the strictest error-elimination algorithm, was used for CDR3 identification, clonotype clustering and error correction. Lower-bound total TCR beta diversity was estimated with a nonparametric unseen species model using Euler transformation. The public reads were reanalyzed by TCRdb: fastp trimming at Q25, MiXCR alignment, in-frame beta chains only. One record per CDR3 amino acid sequence lists the most common genes and DNA. TCRdb, rather than the study authors, made the V and J calls. Here the sample has about 1.4 million distinct CDR3 sequences; approximately 63% occur a single time. The leading ten clones occupy roughly 6.3% of the sample.

To note about this clonotype: Its antigen is not yet known. One base away there is no much larger clone; base qualities are not given.

The receptor comes from a man between 18 and 35 years old in good health. The V and J segments used are TRBV27 and TRBJ2-3; 9 middle bases align to TRBD2. Sequencing was done on a sample of blood. In nucleotide form, the sequence is TGTGCCAGCAGTTTATGGGCTAGCGGGACGTCCGGCACAGATACGCAGTATTTT. The translation is CASSLWASGTSGTDTQYF.